This T cell receptor (beta chain) was obtained from a study of cytomegalovirus exposure and HLA in healthy donors. The PCR contained 60 Vbeta and 13 Jbeta primers. Profiling relied on immunoSEQ multiplex PCR, and the TCRdb table lists in-frame clones only, not all of them. The sample includes approximately 140,000 clones, about three quarters of them seen just once. Donors counted as nominally healthy when sampled, yet unrecorded immune exposures were likely. Comment on this clone: Its antigen is as yet unknown.

V lost 0 bases to trimming and J lost 0 bases, with 7 bases between them. The CDR3 runs 15 residues. The germline gives CDR1 SGHRS, CDR2 YFSETQ. Points from the study as a whole: For most TCR sequences rarity was the rule, although some public TCRs occurred in many donors.

This receptor was identified in a male donor in good health and CMV-seropositive. The genes are TRBV5-1 and TRBJ2-1; D unclear. Sequencing was carried out using PBMCs. In DNA, the CDR3 is TGCGCCAGCAGCTTGGGCGCGGCCTCCTACAATGAGCAGTTCTTC. Its protein product is CASSLGAASYNEQFF.